The sequence of this T cell receptor beta chain was determined in a study of blood T cell repertoires in COVID-19. On the study more broadly: T cells, B-cell-depleted T cells, or PBMCs supplied cDNA or gDNA.

Individuals aged roughly 18 to 95 years were recruited from 24 US areas. Symptom resolution, clearance, or two negative PCRs marked donors in Cohort 3 as recovered. Per germline, CDR1 SQVTM and CDR2 ANQGSEA. Trimming took 2 bases from V and 3 from J, leaving 12 bases between them. This CDR3 is 14 amino acids long. Original analysis: Estimates of nucleated cell counts were drawn from the amplification of reference gene primers. Using immunoSEQ multiplex PCR, the repertoire was profiled, and TCRdb retains in-frame clones only, with some absent. That table furnishes V, J and clone size, whereas the DNA furnished D and trimming. The sample consists of about 180,000 clones, roughly 88% of them appearing once.

The sample was PBMCs or T cells enriched from blood (not recorded which). The chain links TRBV29-1 to TRBJ2-3, with D possibly matching TRBD1 (5 bases). The receptor was derived from a man between 50 and 59 years old who had recovered from COVID-19. CDR3 in DNA: TGCAGCGTTGAAAAGGGGTTGGTGACAGATACGCAGTATTTT. Amino acid sequence: CSVEKGLVTDTQYF.